These 25 T cell receptor beta chains were all obtained from the same sample, sequenced in a study of T cell changes during pregnancy in multiple sclerosis. Repertoires were generated with immunoSEQ multiplex PCR, while TCRdb's copy carries only in-frame clones and drops some. The sample has over 85,000 clones; over 75% are singletons. The input for sequencing was peripheral blood, taken in the second trimester of pregnancy. The receptors here all came from a female donor in good health, enrolled as a control in a pregnancy study.

The chain links TRBV7-2 to TRBJ1-6, with 7 bases lining up with TRBD1. J was trimmed by 15 bases and V by 2 bases; bases with no gene match: 4. The germline gives CDR1 SGHTA, CDR2 FQGNSA. This CDR3 has 12 residues. CDR3 sequence reads: CASSLRTGDLHF. Written as DNA, the CDR3 is TGTGCCAGCAGCTTAAGGACAGGCGACCTCCACTTT.

The V and J genes are TRBV5-8 and TRBJ1-1; D is perhaps TRBD1 (6 bases). CDR3 length equals 13 residues. From germline, CDR1 is SGHTS and CDR2 YDEGEE. Between the trimmed V and J ends, which lost 5 bases and 13 bases, there was a span of 21 bases. The CDR3 region has the DNA TGTGCCAGCAGTTATAGACAGGCCCCCATTAATTTCTTT. As protein: CASSYRQAPINFF.

The count of this clone is one. This chain links TRBV5-1 with TRBJ2-3; D might be TRBD2 (6 bases). V was pared by 2 bases and J by 4 bases, with 14 bases between. The length of the CDR3 is 15 residues. Germline CDR1 and CDR2: SGHRS and YFSETQ. Here the CDR3 DNA reads TGCGCCAGCAGCTTCGGGCGGGGTTGGGCAGATACGCAGTATTTT. Translated, it gives CASSFGRGWADTQYF.

V gene TRBV6-5 combines with J gene TRBJ1-1; D is unresolved. CDR1 and CDR2 from the germline V gene are MNHEY and SVGAGI. CDR3 size: 14 residues. V was pared by 6 bases and J by 1 base, with 12 bases between. In nucleotides, the CDR3 is TGTGCCAGCAGCCCCCGGTACGGGAACACTGAAGCTTTCTTT. This codes for CASSPRYGNTEAFF.

The chain couples TRBV2 to TRBJ2-5; a possible D gene is TRBD2 (6 bases). The V end was cut by 0 bases, the J end by 5 bases, with 10 bases between. The CDR3 covers 14 residues. In germline, CDR1 is SNHLY, CDR2 FYNNEI. The chain's CDR3 is CASSEAGRLETQYF. The DNA for the CDR3 is TGTGCCAGCAGTGAAGCAGGGAGGTTGGAGACCCAGTACTTC.

The J gene is TRBJ1-5, the V gene TRBV18, with 8 positions matching TRBD1. V shed 3 bases and J 5 bases; nucleotides not matched to a gene: 3. The germline V gene encodes CDR1 KGHSH and CDR2 LQKENI. This CDR3 has 14 residues. The DNA for the CDR3 is TGTGCCAGCTCACCCACGGACAGGGATCAGCCCCAGCATTTT. It specifies CASSPTDRDQPQHF. The whole variable domain, remainder taken from reference TRBV18 and TRBJ1-5, is NAGVMQNPRHLVRRRGQEARLRCSPMKGHSHVYWYRQLPEEGLKFMVYLQKENIIDESGMPKERFSAEFPKEGPSILRIQQVVRGDSAAYFCASSPTDRDQPQHFGDGTRLSIL.

The chain joins TRBV28 to TRBJ1-5; D call uncertain. Germline CDR1 MDHEN, CDR2 SYDVKM. The CDR3 covers 15 residues. Trimming shortened V by 3 bases and J by 1 base, and 10 bases separated the two germline ends. The DNA of the CDR3 is TGTGCCAGCAGTTTCGTAGCTGTCAGCAATCAGCCCCAGCATTTT. As protein: CASSFVAVSNQPQHF.

This clone was picked up one time. The chain carries TRBV9 and TRBJ2-1, with unresolved D. CDR3 length equals 11 residues. Per germline, CDR1 SGDLS and CDR2 YYNGEE. V was pared by 4 bases and J by 8 bases, with 7 bases between. In nucleotides, the CDR3 is TGTGCCAGCAGCCTACTGGATGAGCAGTTCTTC. Amino acid sequence: CASSLLDEQFF.

The rearrangement joins TRBV10-1 to TRBJ2-2, with D possibly TRBD2 on 6 matching bases. V lost 0 bases, J lost 4 bases, and 12 bases lay in between. The CDR3 extends over 16 amino acids. Germline V gene lookup returns CDR1 WNHNN and CDR2 SYGVQD (reference sequence). In DNA, the CDR3 is TGCGCCAGCAGTGAGTCTGGCGGGACCCCCACCGGGGAGCTGTTTTTT. This gives the protein CASSESGGTPTGELFF.

The V call is TRBV7-8, the J call TRBJ2-3; TRBD2 might be the D (7 bases). CDR1 and CDR2 from the germline V gene are SGHVS and FQNEAQ. This CDR3 contains 13 residues. Trimming removed 8 bases from V and 1 base from J, with 10 bases in between. CDR3 bases: TGTGCCAGCGGGGGGGGCCGCACAGATACGCAGTATTTT. Translating gives CASGGGRTDTQYF.

This sequence joins TRBV6-4 and TRBJ2-3; 7 bases are a match to TRBD2. V trimming: 4 bases; J trimming: 0 bases; junction bases outside the gene matches: 10. Germline V gene lookup returns CDR1 MRHNA and CDR2 SNTAGT. The CDR3 runs 17 residues. In DNA, the CDR3 is TGTGCCAGCAGTGTCTCCGTGAGCGGGACTAGCACAGATACGCAGTATTTT. Its protein is CASSVSVSGTSTDTQYF.

This clone occurred a few times. The chain carries TRBV7-9 and TRBJ1-5, with D uncertain. This CDR3 has 13 residues. Germline V gene lookup returns CDR1 SEHNR and CDR2 FQNEAQ (reference sequence). The V gene lost 6 bases and the J gene lost 5 bases, with 11 bases spanning the gap. The CDR3 DNA is TGTGCCAGCAGGACTGCCGAAGATCAGCCCCAGCATTTT. The encoded protein is CASRTAEDQPQHF.

This chain links TRBV5-1 with TRBJ1-5; TRBD1 matches at 7 bases. CDR3 length: 16 residues. V shed 0 bases and J 4 bases; nucleotides not matched to a gene: 7. Germline V lookup: CDR1 SGHRS, CDR2 YFSETQ. CDR3 nucleotides: TGCGCCAGCAGCTTGGGGGACAGCGCCTGGAATCAGCCCCAGCATTTT. It is translated as CASSLGDSAWNQPQHF. Using reference TRBV5-1 and TRBJ1-5 for the parts outside the CDR3, the full variable domain is KAGVTQTPRYLIKTRGQQVTLSCSPISGHRSVSWYQQTPGQGLQFLFEYFSETQRNKGNFPGRFSGRQFSNSRSEMNVSTLELGDSALYLCASSLGDSAWNQPQHFGDGTRLSIL.

The chain links TRBV5-4 to TRBJ1-2, with 9 positions matching TRBD1. Germline trimming cut 0 bases from V and 3 bases from J; bases unmatched to any gene: 6. The CDR3 runs 16 residues. CDR1 and CDR2 (germline): SGHNT, YYREEE (reference sequence). The CDR3 nucleotides are TGTGCCAGCAGCTTGGGGCACAGGGGGCTGGACTATGGCTACACCTTC. Protein product: CASSLGHRGLDYGYTF.

A single count supports this clone. The chain has TRBV6-5 and TRBJ2-1; a weak D match, TRBD1 (6 bases). CDR3 length: 15 amino acids. In germline, CDR1 is MNHEY, CDR2 SVGAGI. The V gene lost 6 bases and the J gene lost 0 bases, with 12 bases spanning the gap. The CDR3 here is CASSRTAGSYNEQFF. CDR3 nucleotide sequence: TGTGCCAGCAGCAGGACAGCCGGCTCCTACAATGAGCAGTTCTTC.

CDR3 DNA sequence: TGTGCCAGCAGCTCGGACTGGGACACAACGTACAATGAGCAGTTCTTC. Its translation: CASSSDWDTTYNEQFF. The chain recombines TRBV5-4 with TRBJ2-1; tentative D call: TRBD1 (6 bases). V was cut by 3 bases and J by 4 bases, with 17 bases left in between. CDR3 length: 16 amino acids. Per the germline V gene, CDR1 is SGHNT and CDR2 is YYREEE (reference sequence).

V usage is TRBV7-9 and J usage is TRBJ1-1; 7 bases fit TRBD1. Germline V gene data show CDR1 as SEHNR and CDR2 as FQNEAQ (reference sequence). CDR3 length: 16 residues. V was clipped by 6 bases and J by 0 bases; unmatched bases: 10. CDR3 nucleotide sequence: TGTGCCAGCAGGGCCACAGGGGTGGCCATGAACACTGAAGCTTTCTTT. Translation gives CASRATGVAMNTEAFF. Based on the CDR3 plus reference TRBV7-9 and TRBJ1-1, the full variable domain is DTGVSQNPRHKITKRGQNVTFRCDPISEHNRLYWYRQTLGQGPEFLTYFQNEAQLEKSRLLSDRFSAERPKGSFSTLEIQRTEQGDSAMYLCASRATGVAMNTEAFFGQGTRLTVV.

The chain employs TRBV11-3 and TRBJ2-1; TRBD1 aligns across 10 bases. This CDR3 has 15 residues. Germline CDR1 and CDR2: SGHNT and YENEEA. With V trimmed by 3 bases and J by 5 bases, 4 bases remained unmatched. CDR3 bases: TGTGCCAGCAGCTTCGGGGACAGGGGCGACAATGAGCAGTTCTTC. The encoded protein is CASSFGDRGDNEQFF.

Ten or more counts support this clone. This chain joins TRBV19 and TRBJ2-2; 10 nucleotides align to TRBD1. V gave up 5 bases and J gave up 6 bases; unmatched junction bases: 0. The germline gives CDR1 LNHDA, CDR2 SQIVND (reference sequence). CDR3 length: 13 amino acids. This CDR3 is CASSGTGAGELFF. CDR3 coding DNA: TGTGCCAGTAGTGGGACAGGGGCCGGGGAGCTGTTTTTT.

The rearrangement joins TRBV5-5 to TRBJ1-5; a possible D gene is TRBD1 (6 bases). This CDR3 contains 14 residues. The V gene's germline CDR1 is SGHKS and CDR2 YYEKEE (reference sequence). Trimming pared 2 bases from V and 3 bases from J, leaving 9 bases between. CDR3 loop: CASSFEGDNQPQHF. In DNA, the CDR3 is TGTGCCAGCAGCTTCGAGGGGGACAATCAGCCCCAGCATTTT.

V usage is TRBV7-2 and J usage is TRBJ1-6, with TRBD1 matching over 8 bases. The V gene end was trimmed by 5 bases and the J gene end by 0 bases; junction bases not matched to a gene: 6. Germline-derived CDR1 and CDR2 are SGHTA and FQGNSA. The CDR3 loop spans 17 amino acids. Here the CDR3 DNA reads TGTGCCAGCAGCCCCAGACAGGGGAGCTCCTATAATTCACCCCTCCACTTT. Amino acid sequence: CASSPRQGSSYNSPLHF.

This clone was recorded once. This chain links TRBV19 with TRBJ1-5; D unclear. This CDR3 is built from 16 residues. Germline V lookup: CDR1 LNHDA, CDR2 SQIVND (reference sequence). V lost 4 bases and J 3 bases, leaving 16 bases between the germline ends. The CDR3 DNA is TGTGCCAGTAGTACCCAAAATCGGGGTAACAATCAGCCCCAGCATTTT. Translating it yields CASSTQNRGNNQPQHF.

The CDR3 DNA reads TGTGCCAGCAGCTGGGACAGGGATGAAGCTTTCTTT. This translates into CASSWDRDEAFF. The rearrangement links TRBV7-8 to TRBJ1-1, with 9 nucleotides matching TRBD1. Per germline, CDR1 SGHVS and CDR2 FQNEAQ. The CDR3 is 12 residues long. J was trimmed by 7 bases and V by 4 bases; bases with no gene match: 1.

The chain joins TRBV19 to TRBJ1-2, with TRBD1 as a possible D gene (6 bases). Germline V lookup: CDR1 LNHDA, CDR2 SQIVND (reference sequence). The CDR3 extends over 15 amino acids. V was trimmed by 7 bases and J by 4 bases, leaving 19 bases between them. For the CDR3, the DNA is TGTGCCAGTACCCCAGAGCTTCTGGGGGCCTATGGCTACACCTTC. Translated, it gives CASTPELLGAYGYTF.

The chain uses TRBV5-1 and TRBJ2-6; 10 nucleotides match TRBD1. Trimming cost V 2 bases and J 0 bases; bases outside gene matches: 17. Germline assignment: CDR1 SGHRS and CDR2 YFSETQ. The CDR3 has 22 amino acids. CDR3 protein: CASSFDRGRTGTSYSGANVLTF. CDR3 nucleotide sequence: TGCGCCAGCAGCTTTGACAGGGGGCGAACCGGGACTAGTTACTCTGGGGCCAACGTCCTGACTTTC.